Following are 25 T cell receptor beta chains from one sample sequenced in a study of CD8 T cells in ankylosing spondylitis. The study, taken as a whole, reports: Ankylosing spondylitis blood appeared to carry a characteristic TCR beta motif of several highly homologous variants.

Their antigens are not known. MiXCR, applied by TCRdb to the 5' RACE reads, yields one record per CDR3 protein. The sample records hundreds of thousands of distinct CDR3 sequences, roughly 13% being singletons. The sample was blood, either unsorted or a sorted T cell fraction (not recorded which). The receptors stem from a male donor with ankylosing spondylitis.

There are many counts of this clonotype. CDR3 amino acids: CASSLSREGRGETQYF. The CDR3 DNA follows: TGTGCCAGCAGTCTTAGCCGGGAGGGCCGTGGGGAGACCCAGTACTTC. The chain employs TRBV12-3 or TRBV12-4 and TRBJ2-5; 8 nucleotides agree with TRBD2. The V and J ends lost 5 bases and 5 bases, in that order; junction bases with no gene match: 13. CDR3 size: 16 residues.

This clonotype was recorded a few times. This sequence joins TRBV7-2 and TRBJ2-1, with D perhaps TRBD1 (9 bases). Trimming stripped 1 base from V and 5 bases from J, with 21 bases between. The CDR3 extends over 18 amino acids. CDR1 is SGHTA, CDR2 FQGNSA, per germline. The CDR3 nucleotides read TGTGCCAGCAGCTTAGGGCGCGGGGGGACAGGGTTACACAATGAGCAGTTCTTC. Amino acids: CASSLGRGGTGLHNEQFF.

This clonotype was observed a handful of times. The chain couples TRBV20-1 to TRBJ1-5; a weak D match, TRBD1 (5 bases). V was trimmed by 2 bases and J by 2 bases, leaving 13 bases between them. The CDR3 loop spans 15 amino acids. The germline V gene encodes CDR1 DFQATT and CDR2 SNEGSKA (reference sequence). Written as DNA, the CDR3 is TGCAGTGCTAGAAAGGCGGGGGGAGGCAATCAGCCCCAGCATTTT. It is translated as CSARKAGGGNQPQHF.

This clonotype was observed many times. The chain couples TRBV10-3 to TRBJ1-1; D not certain. The V end was cut by 8 bases, the J end by 1 base, with 11 bases between. This CDR3 has 13 amino acids. Germline CDR1 is ENHRY and CDR2 is SYGVKD. The DNA for the CDR3 is TGTGCCATCCGGACCAGTGGGAACACTGAAGCTTTCTTT. Translating it yields CAIRTSGNTEAFF.

The chain has TRBV28 and TRBJ2-6, with 7 bases lining up with TRBD1. Germline CDR1 is MDHEN and CDR2 is SYDVKM. The trim removed 7 bases at V and 0 bases at J, leaving 12 bases unmatched. The CDR3 covers 18 residues. CDR3 in amino acids: CASKTRDSYSSGANVLTF. In nucleotides, the CDR3 is TGTGCCAGCAAGACTCGGGACAGCTATTCCTCTGGGGCCAACGTCCTGACTTTC.

This clonotype has just a few counts. This sequence joins TRBV20-1 and TRBJ1-5; 7 nucleotides align to TRBD1. The V gene's germline CDR1 is DFQATT and CDR2 SNEGSKA (reference sequence). This CDR3 spans 15 amino acids. The CDR3 spells CSSTEGGRTNQPQHF. The DNA of the CDR3 is TGCTCCTCTACGGAAGGGGGCAGGACTAATCAGCCCCAGCATTTT.

The rearrangement uses TRBV10-2 and TRBJ1-5, with D tentatively TRBD1 (6 bases). Between the trimmed V and J ends, which lost 6 bases and 3 bases, there was a span of 9 bases. The CDR3 has 13 amino acids. Per the germline V gene, CDR1 is WSHSY and CDR2 is SAAADI. CDR3 nucleotide sequence: TGCGCCAGCAGAAACAGGGACAATCAGCCCCAGCATTTT. Amino acid sequence: CASRNRDNQPQHF.

This clonotype turned up a few times. The chain links TRBV20-1 to TRBJ1-2; a weak D match, TRBD1 (6 bases). Trimming removed 8 bases at V and 6 bases at J, with 10 bases between. Germline-derived CDR1 and CDR2 are DFQATT and SNEGSKA (reference sequence). The CDR3 runs 10 residues. The CDR3: CSNREDGYTF. CDR3 in DNA: TGCAGTAACAGGGAGGATGGCTACACCTTC.

This clonotype has just a few counts. The chain couples TRBV20-1 to TRBJ2-2, with D maybe TRBD2 (5 bases). CDR3 size: 11 residues. Trimming cost V 3 bases and J 6 bases, with 5 bases left between them. Germline V gives CDR1 DFQATT, CDR2 SNEGSKA (reference sequence). The CDR3 loop is CSAREAGELFF. The CDR3 DNA follows: TGCAGTGCTAGGGAGGCCGGGGAGCTGTTTTTT.

This rearrangement joins TRBV20-1 to TRBJ2-1; TRBD1 matches at 7 bases. From germline, CDR1 is DFQATT and CDR2 SNEGSKA (reference sequence). The CDR3 extends over 15 amino acids. Germline trimming cut 6 bases from V and 6 bases from J; bases unmatched to any gene: 14. The CDR3: CSAPRATQGPNEQFF. The DNA of the CDR3 is TGCAGTGCACCCCGGGCCACACAGGGGCCCAATGAGCAGTTCTTC.

The gene calls are TRBV7-8 and TRBJ2-1; 7 bases line up with TRBD1. This CDR3 spans 17 amino acids. Per germline, CDR1 SGHVS and CDR2 FQNEAQ. Germline trimming cut 5 bases from V and 0 bases from J; bases unmatched to any gene: 10. The CDR3, as DNA: TGTGCCAGCAGCCGACCGGGACAGCAACTCTCCTACAATGAGCAGTTCTTC. This codes for CASSRPGQQLSYNEQFF.

The table lists this clonotype with a few counts. V gene TRBV14 combines with J gene TRBJ2-3; D remains ambiguous. V was clipped by 1 base and J by 1 base, with 12 bases between them. Per the germline V gene, CDR1 is SGHDN and CDR2 is FVKESK. There are 16 residues in the CDR3. The CDR3 loop is CASSQGGRPGTDTQYF. The CDR3 coding sequence is TGTGCCAGCAGCCAAGGAGGACGACCGGGCACAGATACGCAGTATTTT.

This clonotype was seen many times. The gene calls are TRBV24-1 and TRBJ2-1; 10 nucleotides agree with TRBD2. CDR1 and CDR2 from the germline V gene are KGHDR and SFDVKD. The V and J ends lost 2 bases and 3 bases, in that order; junction bases with no gene match: 0. The CDR3 runs to 15 residues. CDR3 in amino acids: CATSDWTSGYNEQFF. The CDR3 coding sequence is TGTGCCACCAGTGATTGGACTAGCGGCTACAATGAGCAGTTCTTC.

V gene TRBV20-1 combines with J gene TRBJ2-5, with 9 bases matching TRBD1. After removal of 5 bases from V and 4 bases from J, the junction contained 11 bases not matched to a gene. This CDR3 region has 15 residues. Germline values: CDR1 DFQATT, CDR2 SNEGSKA (reference sequence). In nucleotides, the CDR3 is TGCAGTGCTTTACCCGGGACAGGGCCGGGAGAGACCCAGTACTTC. The encoded protein is CSALPGTGPGETQYF.

In its sample, this clonotype was seen a few times. The CDR3 sequence: CASSPEPNTEAFF. Here the CDR3 DNA reads TGTGCCAGCAGCCCCGAACCTAACACTGAAGCTTTCTTT. The chain uses TRBV12-3 or TRBV12-4 and TRBJ1-1; D remains unclear. The CDR3 sequence is 13 residues long. V dropped 6 bases and J dropped 2 bases, with 10 bases sitting between them.

This rearrangement joins TRBV12-3 or TRBV12-4 to TRBJ2-5, with D possibly called TRBD1 or TRBD2 (5 bases each). Deletions cut 3 bases from V and 1 base from J, with 9 bases between. The CDR3 has 14 residues. This chain's CDR3 is CASSFGTGQETQYF. CDR3 bases: TGTGCCAGCAGTTTTGGGACGGGCCAAGAGACCCAGTACTTC.

The chain couples TRBV24-1 to TRBJ2-5, with a possible D match to TRBD2 (6 bases). CDR3 size: 15 residues. V was pared by 6 bases and J by 5 bases, with 18 bases between. Germline lookup yields CDR1 KGHDR and CDR2 SFDVKD. In DNA form, the CDR3 reads TGTGCCACCAGTCCCGGGACTCGTACGGGGGAGACCCAGTACTTC. The encoded protein is CATSPGTRTGETQYF.

The chain is built from TRBV5-1 and TRBJ2-1; 7 bases map to TRBD1. Germline values: CDR1 SGHRS, CDR2 YFSETQ. This CDR3 has 17 residues. Trimming removed 4 bases from V and 10 bases from J; junction bases left unmatched: 20. DNA of the CDR3: TGCGCCAGCAGCGAACGAAAGGGGGCGGGCGAAGCGGAAGAGCAGTTCTTC. As protein: CASSERKGAGEAEEQFF.

The gene calls are TRBV6-1 and TRBJ2-2; unclear D gene. The germline CDR1 and CDR2 sequences are MNHNS and SASEGT. The V gene lost 2 bases and the J gene lost 6 bases, with 7 bases spanning the gap. This CDR3 has 13 residues. The CDR3 here is CASSEQAAGELFF. Written as DNA, the CDR3 is TGTGCCAGCAGTGAACAGGCAGCCGGGGAGCTGTTTTTT.

The CDR3 region is CASSFQQGADEQYF. The CDR3 coding sequence is TGTGCCAGCAGCTTTCAACAGGGGGCCGACGAGCAGTACTTC. The gene calls are TRBV7-2 and TRBJ2-7; 9 bases agree with TRBD1. The CDR3 runs to 14 residues. The ends lost 3 bases at V and 5 bases at J; junction bases unmatched: 5. Germline loops: CDR1 SGHTA, CDR2 FQGNSA.

This clonotype was detected only once. This chain connects TRBV20-1 to TRBJ2-5; a possible D gene is TRBD2 (6 bases). The CDR3 has 14 amino acids. Between the trimmed V and J ends, which lost 4 bases and 5 bases, there was a span of 17 bases. From germline, CDR1 is DFQATT and CDR2 SNEGSKA (reference sequence). CDR3 sequence reads: CSATGVQGRETQYF. The CDR3 bases are TGCAGTGCTACGGGGGTACAAGGGAGGGAGACCCAGTACTTC.

The chain is built from TRBV5-1 and TRBJ1-1, with 9 nucleotides matching TRBD1. Unmatched junction bases numbered 15, after V lost 4 bases and J lost 11 bases. CDR3 length: 15 amino acids. The V gene's germline CDR1 is SGHRS and CDR2 YFSETQ. In DNA form, the CDR3 reads TGCGCCAGCAGCCGTATGGGACAGGGAGTTGTCGGGGCTTTCTTT. Protein sequence: CASSRMGQGVVGAFF.

This clonotype has at least ten counts. The V call is TRBV12-3 or TRBV12-4, the J call TRBJ2-1; D is undetermined. This CDR3 comprises 13 residues. V was cut by 2 bases and J by 7 bases, with 9 bases left in between. CDR3 residues: CASSLRATNEQFF. The CDR3 DNA follows: TGTGCCAGCAGTTTACGAGCGACGAATGAGCAGTTCTTC.

This clonotype was seen at least ten times. The J gene is TRBJ2-5, the V gene TRBV2; D is possibly TRBD2 (5 bases). Per the germline V gene, CDR1 is SNHLY and CDR2 is FYNNEI. V was shortened by 2 bases and J by 0 bases, with 13 bases between the two germline ends. This CDR3 region has 16 residues. DNA of the CDR3: TGTGCCAGCAGTGAAACTTTGAGGGCCTACCAAGAGACCCAGTACTTC. It is translated as CASSETLRAYQETQYF.

The rearrangement joins TRBV20-1 to TRBJ2-7; a weak D match, TRBD2 (5 bases). CDR1 is DFQATT, CDR2 SNEGSKA, per germline (reference sequence). This CDR3 spans 13 amino acids. Trimming took 5 bases from V and 2 from J, leaving 13 bases between them. In DNA, the CDR3 is TGCAGTGCTTCACTACTAGAAGCCTACGAGCAGTACTTC. Its protein product is CSASLLEAYEQYF.